This record covers a single T cell receptor (beta chain). The data derive from a study of blood T cell repertoires in COVID-19. Study context: COVID-19 samples, acute and convalescent, were from the United States, Italy and Spain. The analysed material was cDNA or gDNA that came from T cells, B-cell-depleted T cells, or PBMCs.

V gave up 0 bases and J gave up 5 bases, with 9 bases separating them. The CDR3 has 14 residues. Germline values: CDR1 SGHRS, CDR2 YFSETQ. How the authors handled the data: Reference gene primer amplification gave nucleated cell count estimates. TCRdb's copy holds only in-frame clones and misses some; the assay was immunoSEQ multiplex PCR. D and trimming come from the DNA, and the V and J calls and clone size come from that table. The table records about 83,000 clones, roughly 85% of them present only once. J is TRBJ2-1 and V is TRBV5-1; D not certain. The sequencing sample was made of peripheral blood. The source of this sequence is a man in his 60s with acute or convalescent COVID-19. The CDR3 nucleotides are TGCGCCAGCAGCTTGGCCGTCCGGGACAATGAGCAGTTCTTC. Translation: CASSLAVRDNEQFF.